A selection of T cell receptor beta chains follows, all from one sample in a study of beta chain features in type 1 diabetes. Data came from immunoSEQ multiplex PCR; TCRdb stores just in-frame clones and leaves some out. Altogether 200,000 to 250,000 clones are present, 16% being singletons, with the ten largest covering about 0.085%. The sequenced sample consisted of naive CD4+ T cells from blood. The origin of the receptors is a man aged 25-45 years with type 1 diabetes. Both conserved end residues are part of each CDR3. D genes are given only for firm matches. Size values are once, few and many counts, or a class for expanded clones, and some rows have none.

v_gene: TRBV7-2
d_gene: NA
abundance: few
j_gene: TRBJ2-3
CDR3nt: TGTGCCAGCAGCTTACGAGGGAGGGATACGCAGTATTTT
CDR3aa: CASSLRGRDTQYF

v_gene: TRBV28
d_gene: NA
abundance: few
j_gene: TRBJ2-7
CDR3nt: TGTGCCAGCCTAGGGAACTACGAGCAGTACTTC
CDR3aa: CASLGNYEQYF

v_gene: TRBV27
d_gene: TRBD2
abundance: few
j_gene: TRBJ2-5
CDR3nt: TGTGCCAGCAAAATAGCGGGACCCCAAGAGACCCAGTACTTC
CDR3aa: CASKIAGPQETQYF

v_gene: TRBV29-1
d_gene: NA
abundance: NA
j_gene: TRBJ1-1
CDR3nt: TGCAGCGCAAGATACATGGGCCCGGAAGCTTTCTTT
CDR3aa: CSARYMGPEAFF

v_gene: TRBV9
d_gene: NA
abundance: few
j_gene: TRBJ1-1
CDR3nt: TGTGCCAGCAGCGGACTAACAGAGAACACTGAAGCTTTCTTT
CDR3aa: CASSGLTENTEAFF

v_gene: TRBV5-1
d_gene: TRBD2
abundance: NA
j_gene: TRBJ2-3
CDR3nt: TGCGCCAGCAGCCTCGGGACTAGCGGGAGTATCAATACGCAGTATTTT
CDR3aa: CASSLGTSGSINTQYF

v_gene: TRBV2
d_gene: NA
abundance: few
j_gene: TRBJ2-4
CDR3nt: TGTGCCAGCACATCAGAGCTAGCCAAAAACATTCAGTACTTC
CDR3aa: CASTSELAKNIQYF

v_gene: TRBV5-1
d_gene: NA
abundance: NA
j_gene: TRBJ1-5
CDR3nt: TGCGCCAGCAGCTTGGGAGGGGCGGGCAATCAGCCCCAGCATTTT
CDR3aa: CASSLGGAGNQPQHF

v_gene: TRBV30
d_gene: TRBD1
abundance: few
j_gene: TRBJ1-2
CDR3nt: TGTGCCTGGAGGGGAGGGACAGGGAACTATGGCTACACCTTC
CDR3aa: CAWRGGTGNYGYTF

v_gene: TRBV4-1
d_gene: NA
abundance: NA
j_gene: TRBJ2-3
CDR3nt: TGCGCCAGCAGCCAAGTTGTAGCGGCGCTCAACACAGATACGCAGTATTTT
CDR3aa: CASSQVVAALNTDTQYF

v_gene: TRBV29-1
d_gene: TRBD1
abundance: NA
j_gene: TRBJ1-4
CDR3nt: TGCAGCGTTGCATTACGACAGGGTAATGAAAAACTGTTTTTT
CDR3aa: CSVALRQGNEKLFF

v_gene: TRBV12-5
d_gene: TRBD1
abundance: few
j_gene: TRBJ1-2
CDR3nt: TGTGCTAGTGGTCCGGGGACAGATCACTATGGCTACACCTTC
CDR3aa: CASGPGTDHYGYTF

v_gene: TRBV28
d_gene: NA
abundance: few
j_gene: TRBJ1-4
CDR3nt: TGTGCCAGCAGTTTCGGGTCCGAAAAACTGTTTTTT
CDR3aa: CASSFGSEKLFF

v_gene: TRBV27
d_gene: NA
abundance: NA
j_gene: TRBJ2-2
CDR3nt: TGTGCCAGCTTCCGCCGAAACGGGGGGCACGGGGAGCTGTTTTTT
CDR3aa: CASFRRNGGHGELFF

v_gene: TRBV30
d_gene: NA
abundance: NA
j_gene: TRBJ1-5
CDR3nt: TGTGCCTGGAGCAGGGGCGAGAATCAGCCCCAGCATTTT
CDR3aa: CAWSRGENQPQHF

v_gene: TRBV12-5
d_gene: NA
abundance: few
j_gene: TRBJ2-1
CDR3nt: TGTGCTAGTGGTTTTGGGGTGAATGAGCAGTTCTTC
CDR3aa: CASGFGVNEQFF

v_gene: TRBV4-2
d_gene: TRBD2
abundance: few
j_gene: TRBJ2-1
CDR3nt: TGTGCCAGCAGCCCGATAGGGACTAGCGGGAGGTACAATGAGCAGTTCTTC
CDR3aa: CASSPIGTSGRYNEQFF

v_gene: TRBV9
d_gene: TRBD2
abundance: NA
j_gene: TRBJ2-1
CDR3nt: TGTGCCAGCAGCGTTAGGACTAGCGGGACCTACAATGAGCAGTTCTTC
CDR3aa: CASSVRTSGTYNEQFF

v_gene: TRBV28
d_gene: NA
abundance: few
j_gene: TRBJ2-1
CDR3nt: TGTGCCAGCAGTCTCCCGCAGCGGACTGAGCAGTTCTTC
CDR3aa: CASSLPQRTEQFF

v_gene: TRBV7-9
d_gene: NA
abundance: NA
j_gene: TRBJ2-6
CDR3nt: TGTGCCAGCAGCTTAGTAGGGCCCAACGTCCTGACTTTC
CDR3aa: CASSLVGPNVLTF

v_gene: TRBV27
d_gene: NA
abundance: NA
j_gene: TRBJ2-7
CDR3nt: TGTGCCAGCAGTTTTATTCCCCCAGGAGAGTACGAGCAGTACTTC
CDR3aa: CASSFIPPGEYEQYF

v_gene: TRBV14
d_gene: NA
abundance: NA
j_gene: TRBJ2-1
CDR3nt: TGTGCCAGCAGCCAAGGGAGGGAGCAGTTCTTC
CDR3aa: CASSQGREQFF

v_gene: TRBV7-6
d_gene: NA
abundance: NA
j_gene: TRBJ2-5
CDR3nt: TGTGCCAGCGGTCCCCAAGAGACCCAGTACTTC
CDR3aa: CASGPQETQYF